This T cell receptor (beta chain) emerged from a study of blood T cells in healthy people across ages. Study-wide results and caveats: The study lacked donor CMV status, which possibly confounded expanded clonotype changes. Older individuals had lower TCR beta diversity per million T cells (the decline was roughly linear). Diversity estimated from one million T cells was considered an underestimate.

CDR3 length: 14 amino acids. In germline, CDR1 is SGDLS, CDR2 YYNGEE. To note about this clonotype: Its antigen is not identified.

Sample-barcoded 5' priming and a J-beta primer mix drove a second PCR of about 7 to 12 cycles. Each CDR3 protein is one row after TCRdb ran MiXCR on the 5' RACE reads. The sample holds over 1,200,000 distinct CDR3 sequences, approximately 59% seen once. The receptor was derived from a man aged 18-30 years in good health. The V call is TRBV9, the J call TRBJ2-7; 8 nucleotides match TRBD2. The J call may be faulty, since TRBJ2-5 better matches the DNA end. Sequencing input: blood. The CDR3 region is CASSAESGGETQYF. CDR3 DNA: TGTGCCAGCAGCGCTGAGAGCGGGGGAGAGACCCAGTACTTC.